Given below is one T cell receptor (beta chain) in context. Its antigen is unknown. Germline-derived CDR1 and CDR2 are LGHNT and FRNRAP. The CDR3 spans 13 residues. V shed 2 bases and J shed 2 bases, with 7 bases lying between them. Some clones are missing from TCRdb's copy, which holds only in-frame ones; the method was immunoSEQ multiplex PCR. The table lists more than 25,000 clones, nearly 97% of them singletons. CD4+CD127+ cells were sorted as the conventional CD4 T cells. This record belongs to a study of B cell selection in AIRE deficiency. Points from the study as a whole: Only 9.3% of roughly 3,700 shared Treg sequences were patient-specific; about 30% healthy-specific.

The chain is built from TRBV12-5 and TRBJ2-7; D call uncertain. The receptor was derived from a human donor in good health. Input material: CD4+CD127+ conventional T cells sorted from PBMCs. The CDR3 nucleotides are TGTGCTAGTGGTTTGCCACCTACCTACGAGCAGTACTTC. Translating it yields CASGLPPTYEQYF.